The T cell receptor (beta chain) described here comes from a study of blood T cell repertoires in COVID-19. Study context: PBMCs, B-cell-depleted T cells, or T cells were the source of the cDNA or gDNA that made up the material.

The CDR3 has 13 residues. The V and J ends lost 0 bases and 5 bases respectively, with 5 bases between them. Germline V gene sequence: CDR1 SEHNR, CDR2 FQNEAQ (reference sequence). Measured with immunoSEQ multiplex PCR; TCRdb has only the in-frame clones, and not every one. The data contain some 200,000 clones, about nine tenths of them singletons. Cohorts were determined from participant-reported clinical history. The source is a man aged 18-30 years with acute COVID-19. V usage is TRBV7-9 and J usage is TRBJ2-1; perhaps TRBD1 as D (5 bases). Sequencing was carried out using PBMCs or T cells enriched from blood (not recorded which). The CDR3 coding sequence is TGTGCCAGCAGCTTAGCAGGGGACAATGAGCAGTTCTTC. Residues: CASSLAGDNEQFF.